This T cell receptor (beta chain) was captured in a study of PD-L1 blockade in urothelial cancer. Turning to the study itself: Patients previously received 0 to 3 chemotherapy regimens.

TCRdb's table, derived via immunoSEQ multiplex PCR, lists solely in-frame clones and lacks some. Of tens of thousands of clones in the sample, 84% were seen once. This CDR3 spans 16 amino acids. Trimming took 7 bases from V and 2 from J; bases not matched to a gene: 10. The germline V gene encodes CDR1 SEHNR and CDR2 FQNEAQ (reference sequence). Time point defined: pretreatment peripheral blood. Pretreatment and on-treatment blood mononuclear cell samples were taken, totaling between 1 and 8 time points per patient. This TCR derives from a man aged 60-69 years with urothelial cancer. The sample consisted of PBMCs, taken around atezolizumab (anti-PD-L1) treatment. The chain couples TRBV7-9 to TRBJ2-7; 11 nucleotides line up with TRBD2. The CDR3 DNA is TGTGCCAGCAACCCAGATAGCGGGAGGGCCCCCTACGAGCAGTACTTC. Translated, it gives CASNPDSGRAPYEQYF.